This TCR beta chain was identified during a study of blood T cell repertoires in COVID-19. From germline, CDR1 is SGHTA and CDR2 FQGNSA. The V end lost 5 bases, the J end lost 2 bases, and 15 bases lay between the germline ends. This CDR3 comprises 15 residues. The repertoire was sequenced with immunoSEQ multiplex PCR; TCRdb's copy has only in-frame clones and lacks some. The repertoire has fewer than 250,000 clones, about four fifths of them found once; the top ten carry 6.8%. The clonotype comes from a woman aged 40 to 50 who had recovered from COVID-19. The chain uses TRBV7-2 and TRBJ2-5; tentative D call: TRBD2 (6 bases). The specimen sequenced was PBMCs or T cells enriched from blood (not recorded which). DNA of the CDR3: TGTGCCAGCAGCCTTCTGCTAGCGCAGCAAGAGACCCAGTACTTC. Its translation is CASSLLLAQQETQYF.